The source of this T cell receptor (beta chain) is a study of cytotoxic CD8 clonotypes in ibrutinib-treated CLL. This CDR3 region has 14 residues. The V gene lost 2 bases and the J gene lost 2 bases, with 8 bases spanning the gap. Germline V CDR1 and CDR2: KGHSH, LQKENI. As regards this clone: Its matching antigen is unknown.

This table comes from immunoSEQ multiplex PCR, and its TCRdb copy is limited to in-frame clones, with some not included. Of approximately 100,000 clones listed, approximately 58% are singletons. Study-wide points: Public clonotypes showed up rarely, and on treatment they shrank or held steady.

Sequenced material: PBMCs, taken after 24 months of ibrutinib treatment. V is TRBV18 and J is TRBJ2-3; D perhaps matches TRBD1 (6 bases). The receptor's source is a human donor with chronic lymphocytic leukemia. CDR3 residues: CASSPRDTTDTQYF. Here the CDR3 DNA reads TGTGCCAGCTCACCAAGGGACACCACAGATACGCAGTATTTT. The variable domain in full, with the rest retrieved from reference TRBV18 and TRBJ2-3, is NAGVMQNPRHLVRRRGQEARLRCSPMKGHSHVYWYRQLPEEGLKFMVYLQKENIIDESGMPKERFSAEFPKEGPSILRIQQVVRGDSAAYFCASSPRDTTDTQYFGPGTRLTVL.